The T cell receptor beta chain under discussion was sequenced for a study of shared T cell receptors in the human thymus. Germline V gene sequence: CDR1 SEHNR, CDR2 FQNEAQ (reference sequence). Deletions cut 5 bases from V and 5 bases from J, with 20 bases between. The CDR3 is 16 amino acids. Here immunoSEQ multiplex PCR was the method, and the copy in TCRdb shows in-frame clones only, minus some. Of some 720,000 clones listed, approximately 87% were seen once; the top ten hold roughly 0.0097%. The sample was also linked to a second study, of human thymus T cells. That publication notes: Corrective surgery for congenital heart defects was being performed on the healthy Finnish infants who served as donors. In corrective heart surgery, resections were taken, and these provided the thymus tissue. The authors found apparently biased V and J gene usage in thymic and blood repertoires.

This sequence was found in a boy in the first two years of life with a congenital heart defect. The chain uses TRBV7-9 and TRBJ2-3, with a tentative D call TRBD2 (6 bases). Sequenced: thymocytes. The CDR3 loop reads CASSPLWRGELDTQYF. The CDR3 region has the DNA TGTGCCAGCAGCCCACTTTGGAGGGGAGAACTAGATACGCAGTATTTT.